These T cell receptor beta chains were read from a single sample in a study of T cells in Graves' hyperthyroidism and ophthalmopathy. TCRdb reprocessed the multiplex PCR reads with MiXCR, giving one entry per CDR3 protein. In the table there are under 350,000 distinct CDR3 sequences, approximately 26% of which are singletons. The sequencing input was blood. Receptors originate from a man between 40 and 49 years old with Graves' hyperthyroidism that later progressed to Graves' ophthalmopathy. The CDR3 runs from the conserved cysteine through the conserved F or W. Fields, in order: clone size, V gene, J gene, D gene, CDR3 protein, CDR3 DNA. The D gene is left open where the match is weak. Rows give clone size only sometimes, using once, few, many, or a class for an expanded clone.

many	TRBV12-3/TRBV12-4	TRBJ2-2	NA	CASSFAGSGELFF	TGTGCCAGCAGTTTTGCCGGTTCCGGGGAGCTGTTTTTT
many	TRBV7-8	TRBJ1-5	NA	CASSLAYGINQPQHF	TGTGCCAGCAGCTTAGCGTACGGCATCAATCAGCCCCAGCATTTT
NA	TRBV12-3/TRBV12-4	TRBJ1-6	NA	CASNTGYSPLHF	TGTGCCAGCAACACAGGGTACTCACCCCTCCACTTT
many	TRBV2	TRBJ2-5	TRBD2	CASSELLAGDQETQYF	TGTGCCAGCAGTGAATTACTAGCGGGGGACCAAGAGACCCAGTACTTC
NA	TRBV6-2/TRBV6-3	TRBJ2-2	NA	CASTSARNTGELFF	TGTGCCAGCACCTCAGCTCGAAACACCGGGGAGCTGTTTTTT
NA	TRBV6-5	TRBJ2-7	NA	CASSYSSGGLSYEQYF	TGTGCCAGCAGTTACTCGAGTGGGGGCCTGAGCTACGAGCAGTACTTC
NA	TRBV7-2	TRBJ2-2	NA	CASRTDRNTGELFF	TGTGCCAGCAGAACCGACAGGAACACCGGGGAGCTGTTTTTT
many	TRBV20-1	TRBJ1-1	NA	CSARAPGALVTEAFF	TGCAGTGCTAGAGCTCCCGGGGCCCTGGTAACTGAAGCTTTCTTT
many	TRBV7-2	TRBJ2-5	NA	CASRGPRPLLVPYLIETQYF	TGTGCCAGCAGGGGCCCCCGGCCCCTACTAGTCCCCTATCTGATAGAGACCCAGTACTTC
few	TRBV30	TRBJ1-5	NA	CAWRPPPGYSNQPQHF	TGTGCCTGGAGGCCGCCTCCAGGGTATAGCAATCAGCCCCAGCATTTT
NA	TRBV7-2	TRBJ2-7	NA	CASSLAWEAPSYEQYF	TGTGCCAGCAGCTTAGCTTGGGAAGCCCCCTCCTACGAGCAGTACTTC
many	TRBV2	TRBJ2-7	NA	CASSDGASRYEQYF	TGTGCCAGCAGTGACGGGGCCAGCAGGTACGAGCAGTACTTC
many	TRBV27	TRBJ2-7	NA	CATWDEPYEQYF	TGTGCCACCTGGGACGAACCCTACGAGCAGTACTTC
many	TRBV18	TRBJ2-5	NA	CASSPPTGHKFQETQYF	TGTGCCAGCTCACCACCGACGGGACACAAGTTTCAAGAGACCCAGTACTTC
many	TRBV24-1	TRBJ2-5	TRBD2	CATSETGTSGSQTQYF	TGTGCCACCAGTGAAACCGGGACTAGCGGGAGTCAGACCCAGTACTTC
many	TRBV2	TRBJ1-5	NA	CASTSRGQGAEQPQHF	TGTGCCAGCACATCCCGGGGCCAAGGGGCGGAGCAGCCCCAGCATTTT
NA	TRBV2	TRBJ1-2	NA	CASSENLGGYTF	TGTGCCAGCAGTGAAAATTTAGGTGGCTACACCTTC
NA	TRBV28	TRBJ1-1	TRBD1	CASSRFGTGGMNTEAFF	TGTGCCAGCAGTCGTTTTGGGACAGGGGGGATGAACACTGAAGCTTTCTTT
NA	TRBV6-2/TRBV6-3	TRBJ1-2	NA	CASSYYYDGYTF	TGTGCCAGCAGTTACTACTACGATGGCTACACCTTC
NA	TRBV28	TRBJ1-1	NA	CASSPSGLYEAFF	TGTGCCAGCAGTCCCTCCGGACTGTATGAAGCTTTCTTT
NA	TRBV6-2/TRBV6-3	TRBJ2-2	TRBD2	CASSLARLAGGHTGELFF	TGTGCCAGCAGCCTCGCCCGATTAGCGGGAGGACACACCGGGGAGCTGTTTTTT
NA	TRBV18	TRBJ2-5	NA	CASSLIPGTSTQETQYF	TGTGCCAGCTCACTGATCCCGGGGACATCAACTCAAGAGACCCAGTACTTC
many	TRBV20-1	TRBJ1-1	NA	CSANRGMNTEAFF	TGCAGTGCTAATCGGGGCATGAACACTGAAGCTTTCTTT
many	TRBV29-1	TRBJ2-7	NA	CSVGGLGTPSYEQYF	TGCAGCGTTGGTGGTTTGGGGACGCCTTCCTACGAGCAGTACTTC
NA	TRBV12-3/TRBV12-4	TRBJ2-7	TRBD1	CATKGQGHEQYF	TGTGCCACCAAGGGACAGGGACACGAGCAGTACTTC
NA	TRBV6-4	TRBJ2-7	TRBD1	CAKDRGAYEQYF	TGTGCCAAGGACAGGGGAGCCTACGAGCAGTACTTC
NA	TRBV6-5	TRBJ2-7	NA	CASGAPEQYF	TGTGCCAGCGGGGCGCCCGAGCAGTACTTC
NA	TRBV28	TRBJ2-7	NA	CASSLVEGLEQYF	TGTGCCAGCAGTTTAGTAGAGGGGCTCGAGCAGTACTTC
NA	TRBV20-1	TRBJ2-5	NA	CSAKKGGGETQYF	TGCAGTGCTAAGAAGGGGGGTGGTGAGACCCAGTACTTC
NA	TRBV20-1	TRBJ2-4	TRBD1	CSARTPGTGRNIQYF	TGCAGTGCTCGAACTCCCGGGACAGGGAGAAACATTCAGTACTTC
many	TRBV30	TRBJ1-2	NA	CAWSLTRGDGYGYTF	TGTGCCTGGAGCCTCACAAGAGGGGACGGCTATGGCTACACCTTC
NA	TRBV6-1	TRBJ1-1	NA	CASSPQGEMNTEAFF	TGTGCCAGCAGTCCTCAGGGTGAAATGAACACTGAAGCTTTCTTT
NA	TRBV6-5	TRBJ2-7	NA	CASSYSTPPVYEQYF	TGTGCCAGCAGTTACTCGACCCCACCCGTCTACGAGCAGTACTTC
NA	TRBV27	TRBJ1-2	TRBD1	CASSLRTGFGYGYTF	TGTGCCAGCAGTTTAAGGACAGGGTTTGGCTATGGCTACACCTTC
NA	TRBV6-5	TRBJ1-5	NA	CASTSLNQPQHF	TGTGCCAGCACTTCGCTCAATCAGCCCCAGCATTTT
NA	TRBV20-1	TRBJ1-1	NA	CSASHDRSAFF	TGCAGTGCTAGTCACGACAGGTCTGCTTTCTTT
many	TRBV28	TRBJ1-5	NA	CASSLTEGLGQPQHF	TGTGCCAGCAGTTTGACAGAAGGGCTCGGTCAGCCCCAGCATTTT
many	TRBV4-1	TRBJ1-5	TRBD1	CASSQTQGTQPQHF	TGCGCCAGCAGCCAGACACAGGGGACTCAGCCCCAGCATTTT
once	TRBV28	TRBJ2-5	TRBD2	CASSFIGTSGGQVETQYF	TGTGCCAGCAGTTTCATTGGGACTAGCGGGGGCCAGGTGGAGACCCAGTACTTC
many	TRBV28	TRBJ1-5	NA	CASKDRAISNQPQHF	TGTGCCAGCAAAGACAGAGCCATTAGCAATCAGCCCCAGCATTTT
many	TRBV19	TRBJ1-2	NA	CASSRGPLEGYTF	TGTGCCAGTAGTAGGGGCCCCTTAGAGGGCTACACCTTC
many	TRBV5-1	TRBJ2-5	NA	CASSLGPRETQYF	TGCGCCAGCAGCTTGGGCCCCCGAGAGACCCAGTACTTC
many	TRBV29-1	TRBJ2-7	TRBD2	CSVLAGDTYEQYF	TGCAGCGTGCTAGCGGGAGATACCTACGAGCAGTACTTC
NA	TRBV6-1	TRBJ2-7	TRBD1	CAAKDRGSYEQYF	TGTGCCGCCAAGGACAGGGGTTCCTACGAGCAGTACTTC
many	TRBV10-3	TRBJ1-5	TRBD1	CAISESQGAQSNQPQHF	TGTGCCATCAGTGAGTCTCAGGGGGCTCAAAGCAATCAGCCCCAGCATTTT